The next 16 T cell receptor beta chains were all read from a single sample in a study of neurological immune-mediated disorders. TCRdb reprocessed the 5' RACE reads via MiXCR and lists one record per CDR3 protein. The data show 66,000 or so distinct CDR3 sequences, 5.2% seen once. Sequenced: PBMCs. These receptors were obtained from a young woman with multiple sclerosis.

CDR3 region: CASTREGAETQYF. The CDR3 DNA is TGCGCCAGCACCCGTGAGGGGGCAGAGACCCAGTACTTC. The chain uses TRBV5-1 and TRBJ2-5; TRBD1 agrees at 7 bases. Germline V lookup: CDR1 SGHRS, CDR2 YFSETQ. This CDR3 spans 13 amino acids. The V and J ends lost 6 bases and 4 bases, in that order; junction bases with no gene match: 6.

This clonotype has at least ten counts. The rearrangement joins TRBV5-1 to TRBJ2-7; the D is unclear. Trimming stripped 0 bases from V and 3 bases from J, with 7 bases between. This CDR3 region has 13 residues. Germline CDR1 SGHRS, CDR2 YFSETQ. Written as DNA, the CDR3 is TGCGCCAGCAGCTTGGACTTCCTCTACGAGCAGTACTTC. Its protein is CASSLDFLYEQYF.

This clonotype showed up many times. This sequence joins TRBV6-5 and TRBJ1-1; 7 bases line up with TRBD1. Germline lookup yields CDR1 MNHEY and CDR2 SVGAGI. The length of the CDR3 is 15 residues. Trimming removed 0 bases from V and 5 bases from J; junction bases left unmatched: 6. The CDR3 is CASSYSRTGLTEAFF. CDR3 DNA sequence: TGTGCCAGCAGTTACTCGAGGACAGGCCTGACTGAAGCTTTCTTT.

The table lists this clonotype with a few counts. The chain has TRBV5-1 and TRBJ2-5; no definite D call. Trimming stripped 7 bases from V and 2 bases from J, with 18 bases between. There are 15 residues in the CDR3. Germline CDR1 and CDR2: SGHRS and YFSETQ. CDR3 DNA sequence: TGCGCCAGCTTGCTTGGTGGCGGAGAACAAGAGACCCAGTACTTC. Translation: CASLLGGGEQETQYF.

This clonotype was counted many times. The V call is TRBV20-1, the J call TRBJ2-3; 10 nucleotides agree with TRBD2. The CDR3 sequence is 14 residues long. The germline V gene encodes CDR1 DFQATT and CDR2 SNEGSKA (reference sequence). J gave up 4 bases and V 4 bases, and 5 bases lay outside the gene matches. CDR3 protein: CSAKSGGAPDTQYF. The CDR3 DNA follows: TGCAGTGCTAAAAGCGGGGGGGCCCCAGATACGCAGTATTTT.

At least ten counts were recorded for this clonotype. The chain recombines TRBV20-1 with TRBJ1-5, with D possibly being TRBD1 (6 bases). V was clipped by 5 bases and J by 6 bases, with 20 bases between them. This CDR3 is 15 amino acids long. Per germline, CDR1 DFQATT and CDR2 SNEGSKA (reference sequence). The CDR3, as DNA: TGCAGTGCTTCGACACTCCACAGGGCAACTCAGCCCCAGCATTTT. It encodes CSASTLHRATQPQHF.

This clonotype was seen repeatedly, ten times or more. CDR3 nucleotides: TGTGCCAGCAGCTTGGAGGTAGGATCAGAGACCCAGTACTTC. It yields the protein CASSLEVGSETQYF. The rearrangement uses TRBV5-6 and TRBJ2-5; D ambiguous. The germline V and J ends were trimmed by 0 bases and 4 bases, with 10 bases remaining between them. The CDR3 consists of 14 residues. The germline V gene encodes CDR1 SGHDT and CDR2 YYEEEE.

This clonotype was seen ten or more times. This chain links TRBV2 with TRBJ2-1; D possibly corresponds to TRBD1 (6 bases). From germline, CDR1 is SNHLY and CDR2 FYNNEI. V gave up 4 bases and J gave up 4 bases, with 8 bases separating them. CDR3 size: 13 residues. The CDR3 protein is CASSGTAYNEQFF. DNA for the CDR3: TGTGCCAGCAGTGGGACAGCTTACAATGAGCAGTTCTTC.

This clonotype has only a few counts. CDR3 DNA sequence: TGTGCCTGGAGTGTAACCCCCACCCATGAAGCTTTCTTT. Translation gives CAWSVTPTHEAFF. The gene calls are TRBV30 and TRBJ1-1; D is undetermined. The CDR3 is made up of 13 amino acids. V dropped 0 bases and J dropped 7 bases, with 12 bases sitting between them. Germline V gene sequence: CDR1 GTSNPN, CDR2 SVGIG (reference sequence).

This clonotype was seen more than once but under ten times. The chain couples TRBV12-3 or TRBV12-4 to TRBJ1-2, with D maybe TRBD1 (6 bases). This CDR3 has 13 residues. The V end was cut by 3 bases, the J end by 4 bases, with 9 bases between. The CDR3 reads CASSFKGGYGYTF. The CDR3 DNA reads TGTGCCAGCAGTTTCAAGGGGGGCTATGGCTACACCTTC.

This clonotype was seen at least ten times. This chain links TRBV5-1 with TRBJ2-4; 12 nucleotides match TRBD2. V shed 0 bases, J shed 7 bases, and the junction held 8 bases outside the gene matches. Germline V lookup: CDR1 SGHRS, CDR2 YFSETQ. The CDR3 sequence is 17 residues long. This CDR3 reads CASSLEPSGGAGNIQYF. For the CDR3, the DNA is TGCGCCAGCAGCTTGGAGCCTAGCGGGGGGGCCGGGAACATTCAGTACTTC.

Many counts were recorded for this clonotype. The chain employs TRBV20-1 and TRBJ1-4, with D uncertain. The V gene's germline CDR1 is DFQATT and CDR2 SNEGSKA (reference sequence). CDR3 size: 11 residues. In nucleotides, the CDR3 is TGCACTTGGGCCTATAATGAAAAACTGTTTTTT. Protein sequence: CTWAYNEKLFF.

This clonotype has more than one count but fewer than ten. The chain is built from TRBV5-6 and TRBJ1-2; D unresolved. The germline V and J ends were trimmed by 3 bases and 1 base, with 4 bases remaining between them. Germline V CDR1 and CDR2: SGHDT, YYEEEE. The CDR3 extends over 12 amino acids. CDR3 protein: CASSSNNYGYTF. The DNA of the CDR3 is TGTGCCAGCAGCTCCAATAACTATGGCTACACCTTC. Looking up the rest from reference TRBV5-6 and TRBJ1-2 gives the full variable domain: DAGVTQSPTHLIKTRGQQVTLRCSPKSGHDTVSWYQQALGQGPQFIFQYYEEEERQRGNFPDRFSGHQFPNYSSELNVNALLLGDSALYLCASSSNNYGYTFGSGTRLTVV.

This clonotype was counted a few times. The rearrangement links TRBV20-1 to TRBJ2-7; a weak D match, TRBD1 (5 bases). Trimming left V 7 bases short and J 6 bases short, with 19 bases between. CDR3 size: 13 residues. Germline CDR1 and CDR2: DFQATT and SNEGSKA (reference sequence). The CDR3 here is CSVEEPQGGEQYF. The CDR3 DNA sequence: TGCAGTGTCGAAGAGCCCCAGGGTGGCGAGCAGTACTTC.

This clonotype showed up many times. This sequence joins TRBV12-3 or TRBV12-4 and TRBJ1-5; a possible D gene is TRBD1 (6 bases). This CDR3 is built from 13 residues. The ends were cut back, 6 bases at V and 4 bases at J, with 10 bases in the middle. CDR3 loop: CASSTGQNQPQHF. DNA of the CDR3: TGTGCCAGCAGCACAGGGCAAAATCAGCCCCAGCATTTT.

This clonotype appeared many times. The J gene is TRBJ1-2, the V gene TRBV6-6, with D unclear. V shed 2 bases and J shed 0 bases, with 7 bases lying between them. CDR3 size: 14 residues. Germline loops: CDR1 MNHNY, CDR2 SVGAGI (reference sequence). The CDR3 DNA is TGTGCCAGCAGTTACGCCGGAGCTAACTATGGCTACACCTTC. It is translated as CASSYAGANYGYTF.